Listed below are T cell receptor beta chains from one sample, sequenced in a study of preoperative IRX-2 immunotherapy in early breast cancer. The repertoire was sequenced with immunoSEQ multiplex PCR; TCRdb's copy has only in-frame clones and lacks some. This table has roughly 43,000 clones, roughly 94% appearing once. Here the sequenced sample was tumor tissue, taken after IRX-2 immunotherapy. These receptors were taken from a human donor with breast cancer. CDR3s include the opening cysteine and the closing phenylalanine or tryptophan. A D gene is named only where the DNA matches it firmly. The listing skips clone size in some rows; elsewhere it reads once, few, many or a size class.

TRBV18,.,.,TRBJ1-1,CASSPQTMNTEAFF,TGTGCCAGCTCACCACAGACCATGAACACTGAAGCTTTCTTT
TRBV27,.,.,TRBJ2-3,CASSFQGRGADTQYF,TGTGCCAGCAGTTTCCAGGGCAGGGGGGCAGATACGCAGTATTTT
TRBV27,TRBD2,.,TRBJ2-1,CASSTLAEIYNEQFF,TGTGCCAGCAGTACACTAGCGGAAATTTACAATGAGCAGTTCTTC
TRBV4-3,.,.,TRBJ2-2,CASSQDYRSTGELFF,TGCGCCAGCAGCCAAGACTACCGAAGCACCGGGGAGCTGTTTTTT
TRBV18,.,.,TRBJ1-1,CASSPDRMNTEAFF,TGTGCCAGCTCCCCTGACAGGATGAACACTGAAGCTTTCTTT
TRBV10-2,.,.,TRBJ2-1,CASSQQGNEQFF,TGCGCCAGCAGTCAACAGGGCAATGAGCAGTTCTTC
TRBV7-2,.,.,TRBJ2-5,CASSLVGTETQYF,TGTGCCAGCAGCTTAGTGGGCACAGAGACCCAGTACTTC
TRBV6-6,TRBD1,.,TRBJ2-7,CASRPPRDSTYEQYF,TGTGCCAGCAGACCTCCCCGGGACAGCACCTACGAGCAGTACTTC
TRBV18,.,.,TRBJ1-1,CASSPLGGKITEAFF,TGTGCCAGCTCACCACTTGGAGGAAAGATCACTGAAGCTTTCTTT
TRBV7-9,.,.,TRBJ1-2,CASSLRSYGYTF,TGTGCCAGCAGCTTAAGAAGTTATGGCTACACCTTC
TRBV6-5,.,.,TRBJ1-1,CASSYAGGDTEAFF,TGTGCCAGCAGTTACGCGGGAGGGGACACTGAAGCTTTCTTT
TRBV2,.,once,TRBJ1-1,CASHEGVRSEAFF,TGTGCCAGCCATGAAGGTGTCAGGTCGGAAGCTTTCTTT
TRBV7-8,.,.,TRBJ1-1,CASSHLGGPRTEAFF,TGTGCCAGCAGCCACCTCGGAGGGCCCCGGACTGAAGCTTTCTTT
TRBV5-1,TRBD2,.,TRBJ2-3,CASSLVGGGLDTQYF,TGCGCCAGCAGCTTGGTTGGCGGGGGGCTGGATACGCAGTATTTT
TRBV9,TRBD1,.,TRBJ2-7,CASSLRQGVAEQYF,TGTGCCAGCAGCCTACGACAGGGGGTAGCCGAGCAGTACTTC
TRBV9,TRBD1,.,TRBJ1-2,CASSVQGQHYGYTF,TGTGCCAGCAGCGTCCAGGGACAGCACTATGGCTACACCTTC
TRBV5-4,.,.,TRBJ1-6,CASSFRVRTSRSYNSPLHF,TGTGCCAGCAGCTTCCGGGTCAGGACGTCTCGCTCCTATAATTCACCCCTCCACTTT
TRBV27,.,.,TRBJ1-4,CASSYRGWGEKLFF,TGTGCCAGCAGTTATCGGGGATGGGGTGAAAAACTGTTTTTT
TRBV19,.,.,TRBJ1-1,CASRDRNTEAFF,TGTGCCAGTAGGGACAGGAACACTGAAGCTTTCTTT
TRBV6-1,.,.,TRBJ2-7,CASSEWSQANYEQYF,TGTGCCAGCAGTGAATGGTCGCAAGCGAACTACGAGCAGTACTTC
TRBV2,.,.,TRBJ1-1,CASSLLGETEAFF,TGTGCCAGCAGTCTCTTGGGGGAGACTGAAGCTTTCTTT
TRBV10-3,TRBD2,.,TRBJ2-5,CAIKKGLTAETQYF,TGTGCCATTAAAAAGGGACTAACGGCGGAGACCCAGTACTTC
TRBV14,.,.,TRBJ2-1,CASSRGINRYNEQFF,TGTGCCAGCAGCCGGGGGATCAATCGTTACAATGAGCAGTTCTTC
TRBV11-3,TRBD1,.,TRBJ2-3,CANRDRETDTQYF,TGTGCCAACCGGGACAGAGAGACAGATACGCAGTATTTT
TRBV29-1,TRBD1,.,TRBJ2-7,CSALRDRGYEQYF,TGCAGCGCCCTTCGGGACAGGGGATACGAGCAGTACTTC
TRBV7-9,.,.,TRBJ1-2,CASSFGRAGYGYTF,TGTGCCAGCAGCTTTGGCAGGGCGGGCTATGGCTACACCTTC
TRBV7-8,.,.,TRBJ1-6,CASSLGLAGSSYNSPLHF,TGTGCCAGCAGCCTGGGTTTGGCAGGGAGCTCCTATAATTCACCCCTCCACTTT
TRBV4-2,.,few,TRBJ2-6,CASSQDFSSGANVLTF,TGTGCCAGCAGCCAAGATTTTAGCTCTGGGGCCAACGTCCTGACTTTC
TRBV15,.,once,TRBJ2-5,CATSREGGNQETQYF,TGTGCCACCAGCAGAGAAGGCGGGAACCAAGAGACCCAGTACTTC
TRBV4-3,.,.,TRBJ1-2,CASSQGPGSYGYTF,TGCGCCAGCAGCCAAGGACCGGGCAGTTATGGCTACACCTTC
TRBV5-4,.,.,TRBJ2-5,CASSQAGAGETQYF,TGTGCCAGCAGTCAGGCAGGGGCGGGGGAGACCCAGTACTTC
TRBV5-5,.,.,TRBJ2-1,CASSPGFRFGEQFF,TGTGCCAGCAGCCCCGGGTTTCGGTTCGGTGAGCAGTTCTTC
TRBV7-9,TRBD1,.,TRBJ1-5,CASSLDRGNSNQPQHF,TGTGCCAGCAGCTTAGACAGGGGTAATAGCAATCAGCCCCAGCATTTT
TRBV5-6,.,.,TRBJ1-6,CASSLGGLYNSPLHF,TGTGCCAGCAGCTTGGGGGGTCTATATAATTCACCCCTCCACTTT
TRBV29-1,.,.,TRBJ2-5,CSVEDLQPSTGYQETQYF,TGCAGCGTTGAAGATCTTCAGCCCTCAACAGGGTACCAAGAGACCCAGTACTTC
TRBV18,.,.,TRBJ2-2,CASSPGVGELFF,TGTGCCAGCTCACCAGGGGTCGGGGAGCTGTTTTTT
TRBV4-2,.,.,TRBJ1-1,CASSQDPVFQGTEAFF,TGTGCCAGCAGCCAAGATCCGGTGTTCCAGGGCACTGAAGCTTTCTTT
TRBV9,TRBD1,few,TRBJ1-2,CASSVGTGANYGYTF,TGTGCCAGCAGCGTGGGGACAGGGGCTAACTATGGCTACACCTTC
TRBV28,TRBD1,.,TRBJ1-6,CASRAQGWASPLHF,TGTGCCAGCAGGGCACAGGGGTGGGCTTCACCCCTCCACTTT
TRBV18,TRBD2,.,TRBJ2-3,CASCQTSGVARPTDTQYF,TGTGCCAGCTGTCAGACTAGCGGGGTTGCGAGGCCCACAGATACGCAGTATTTT
TRBV4-1,.,.,TRBJ2-4,CASSQGEEAKNIQYF,TGCGCCAGCAGCCAGGGAGAGGAGGCCAAAAACATTCAGTACTTC
TRBV14,.,.,TRBJ2-5,CASSRGARETQYF,TGTGCCAGCAGCCGGGGGGCGAGAGAGACCCAGTACTTC
TRBV29-1,TRBD1,.,TRBJ2-1,CSGTGTVYNEQFF,TGCAGCGGCACCGGGACAGTGTACAATGAGCAGTTCTTC
TRBV7-9,TRBD1,.,TRBJ1-6,CASSSGTENSPLHF,TGTGCCAGCAGCTCCGGGACAGAGAATTCACCCCTCCACTTT
TRBV7-7,.,.,TRBJ2-3,CASSFSGGWQDTQYF,TGTGCCAGCAGCTTTTCCGGGGGCTGGCAAGATACGCAGTATTTT
TRBV6-1,.,.,TRBJ2-7,CASSERGESRSYEQYF,TGTGCCAGCAGTGAGAGGGGGGAGAGCCGCTCCTACGAGCAGTACTTC
TRBV5-1,.,.,TRBJ2-2,CASSITLGGTGELFF,TGCGCCAGCAGCATCACCTTGGGGGGAACCGGGGAGCTGTTTTTT
TRBV7-9,.,.,TRBJ1-1,CASSLPRGNTEAFF,TGTGCCAGCAGCTTACCCCGGGGGAACACTGAAGCTTTCTTT
TRBV29-1,.,.,TRBJ2-1,CSVLRGLENEQFF,TGCAGCGTTCTGAGAGGTTTGGAGAATGAGCAGTTCTTC
TRBV5-1,TRBD2,.,TRBJ2-3,CASSLRLAGSTDTQYF,TGCGCCAGCAGCCTGAGACTAGCGGGAAGCACAGATACGCAGTATTTT